Listed below are T cell receptor beta chains from one sample, sequenced in a study of blood T cell repertoires in COVID-19. Repertoires were generated with immunoSEQ multiplex PCR, while TCRdb's copy carries only in-frame clones and drops some. The sample records hundreds of thousands of clones, 85% to 90% being singletons. The sequencing input was peripheral blood. Source of these receptors: a woman younger than 35 with acute or convalescent COVID-19. Each CDR3 is given with its conserved first and last residue. The D gene is left open where the match is weak. Expanded clones are given a class, and other clones once, few, many or no size at all.

d_call,clone_size,j_call,v_call,cdr3_nt,cdr3_aa
.,.,TRBJ2-7,TRBV7-9,TGTGCCAGCAGCCCGGGGGACAGCTCCTACGAGCAGTACTTC,CASSPGDSSYEQYF
.,once,TRBJ1-5,TRBV18,TGTGCCAGCTCACCACCTCTGGGCCAGCCCCAGCATTTT,CASSPPLGQPQHF
TRBD1,.,TRBJ2-7,TRBV15,TGTGCCACCGGAGCTACGGACAGGGGCGCCTACGAGCAGTACTTC,CATGATDRGAYEQYF
TRBD1,.,TRBJ1-5,TRBV7-9,TGTGCCAGCAGCTTAGCAGGGGGCCCCCAGCATTTT,CASSLAGGPQHF
.,once,TRBJ1-4,TRBV5-1,TGCGCCAGCAGCTCGAAAGGGGAAAGGGGTGAAAAACTGTTTTTT,CASSSKGERGEKLFF
.,few,TRBJ1-6,TRBV11-2,TGTGCCAGCAGCTCCGAAGGTGGGCCTTATAATTCACCCCTCCACTTT,CASSSEGGPYNSPLHF
.,.,TRBJ1-1,TRBV19,TGTGCCAGTAGTCTCGGCGGGGTCATGAACACTGAAGCTTTCTTT,CASSLGGVMNTEAFF
TRBD1,.,TRBJ2-4,TRBV5-1,TGCGCCAGCAGCGCGGGACAGGGGACCTCTAAAAACATTCAGTACTTC,CASSAGQGTSKNIQYF
.,.,TRBJ1-6,TRBV27,TGTGCCAGCAGTTCGGACAGCCCCATTTATTCACCCCTCCACTTT,CASSSDSPIYSPLHF
.,.,TRBJ1-2,TRBV7-6,TGTGCCAGCAGCCTACAGGACCGGACTAACTATGGCTACACCTTC,CASSLQDRTNYGYTF
.,.,TRBJ1-6,TRBV7-9,TGTGCCAGCAGCTTAGACAGTCGAAATTCACCCCTCCACTTT,CASSLDSRNSPLHF
TRBD1,.,TRBJ1-2,TRBV12-3/TRBV12-4,TGTGCCAGCAGTTTGGGACAGTATGGCTACACCTTC,CASSLGQYGYTF
.,.,TRBJ1-2,TRBV12-3/TRBV12-4,TGTGCCAGCAGTTTAATCCAAGCGGAGGGCTACACCTTC,CASSLIQAEGYTF
TRBD1,.,TRBJ2-1,TRBV6-5,TGTGCCAGCAGGACAGGGGGAAAGTACAATGAGCAGTTCTTC,CASRTGGKYNEQFF
TRBD1,.,TRBJ1-2,TRBV9,TGTGCCAGCAGCGTAGGGGACAGGGGGCGCGGCTATGGCTACACCTTC,CASSVGDRGRGYGYTF
.,.,TRBJ1-5,TRBV12-3/TRBV12-4,TGTGCCAGCAGTTTTTCGAGGGTTGAGCCCCAGCATTTT,CASSFSRVEPQHF
TRBD1,.,TRBJ1-5,TRBV4-1,TGCGCCAGCAGCTACGACAGGGGCAATCAGCCCCAGCATTTT,CASSYDRGNQPQHF
TRBD1,.,TRBJ2-1,TRBV7-6,TGTGCCAGCAGCTTAGTACCCCAGGGGGCCTACAATGAGCAGTTCTTC,CASSLVPQGAYNEQFF
.,.,TRBJ1-5,TRBV30,TGTGCCTGGAGTGCGCAGGGCAATCAGCCCCAGCATTTT,CAWSAQGNQPQHF
TRBD1,once,TRBJ2-2,TRBV9,TGTGCCAGCAGCGACACTTTAGGGGGCTCGGCCGGGGAGCTGTTTTTT,CASSDTLGGSAGELFF
.,few,TRBJ1-4,TRBV12-3/TRBV12-4,TGTGCCAGCAGCAGGGGAACTAATGAAAAACTGTTTTTT,CASSRGTNEKLFF
TRBD2,.,TRBJ2-1,TRBV7-6,TGTGCCAGCAGCTTGGCCGGGACTAGCGGGGGGATAACCTACAATGAGCAGTTCTTC,CASSLAGTSGGITYNEQFF
.,.,TRBJ1-3,TRBV25-1,TGTGCCAGCAGTATCCTACCGGGAAACACCATATATTTT,CASSILPGNTIYF
.,once,TRBJ1-6,TRBV5-6,TGTGCCAGCAGCTTGGCCACGCAGGATGGTGGTTCACCCCTCCACTTT,CASSLATQDGGSPLHF
TRBD2,.,TRBJ2-2,TRBV11-2,TGTGCCAGCAGCTTAACTAGCGGGACCGGGGAGCTGTTTTTT,CASSLTSGTGELFF
.,.,TRBJ1-5,TRBV2,TGTGCCTCCGGGTGGAATCAGCCCCAGCATTTT,CASGWNQPQHF
TRBD2,.,TRBJ2-3,TRBV4-3,TGCGCCAGCAGCCAAAAGTGGTCGACTAGCGGGGGGGTGGGTAGGACAGATACGCAGTATTTT,CASSQKWSTSGGVGRTDTQYF
.,.,TRBJ1-6,TRBV27,TGTGCCAGCAGACTCACAGGAAACTCCTATAATTCACCCCTCCACTTT,CASRLTGNSYNSPLHF
TRBD1,.,TRBJ1-2,TRBV4-2,TGTGCCAGCAGCCCCATACAGGGGGCTGAAGACTATGGCTACACCTTC,CASSPIQGAEDYGYTF
TRBD1,.,TRBJ1-6,TRBV18,TGTGCCAGCTCGCCGGGACAGGTGAAAAATTCACCCCTCCACTTT,CASSPGQVKNSPLHF
.,.,TRBJ2-7,TRBV5-1,TGCGCCAGCAGCTTGGACAGGAACGAGCAGTACTTC,CASSLDRNEQYF
.,.,TRBJ1-6,TRBV7-6,TGTGCCAGCAGCTTTGAGTGGGGCTCACCCCTCCACTTT,CASSFEWGSPLHF
TRBD1,.,TRBJ2-3,TRBV6-5,TGTGCCAGCAGTAATAGGGACAGCTCAGATACGCAGTATTTT,CASSNRDSSDTQYF
TRBD1,few,TRBJ1-2,TRBV2,TGTGTTCCGCAGCAGGACAGGGGGCTAGATGGCTACACCTTC,CVPQQDRGLDGYTF
.,.,TRBJ1-1,TRBV29-1,TGCAGCGTTGCGGAACTACAGGGTGGGGGTTTCTTT,CSVAELQGGGFF
TRBD1,.,TRBJ1-1,TRBV9,TGTGCCAGCAGCCCCCCTCGAGGGGGCGAGGGTGAAGCTTTCTTT,CASSPPRGGEGEAFF
.,.,TRBJ2-1,TRBV20-1,TGCAGTGCTAGTTCGGGGGGCTTTCACAATGAGCAGTTCTTC,CSASSGGFHNEQFF
.,.,TRBJ2-7,TRBV28,TGTGCCAGCATCGCAGACCAGGGTCCGGCGGGGGAGCAGTACTTC,CASIADQGPAGEQYF
.,.,TRBJ1-1,TRBV6-5,TGTGCCAGCATTTTTGTGACAGTCAGGGACACTGAAGCTTTCTTT,CASIFVTVRDTEAFF
.,.,TRBJ2-2,TRBV7-8,TGTGCCAGCAGCTTAAGAGAGAAGAACACCGGGGAGCTGTTTTTT,CASSLREKNTGELFF
.,few,TRBJ1-5,TRBV15,TGTGCCACCAGCAGAGATTGGGGCGGGACCCAGCATTTT,CATSRDWGGTQHF
.,.,TRBJ2-7,TRBV19,TGTGCCAGTAGTCTCCACCGGGGATTCGAGCAGTACTTC,CASSLHRGFEQYF